Presented here are 15 T cell receptor beta chains from one specimen sequenced in a study of cytomegalovirus exposure and HLA in healthy donors. The PCR ran on 60 Vbeta and 13 Jbeta primers. The method was immunoSEQ multiplex PCR; TCRdb's version includes in-frame clones alone and lacks a portion of them. Of approximately 190,000 clones in the sample, more than 70% were seen once. The sample taken for sequencing was PBMCs. These receptors were collected from a man between 35 and 55 years old in good health and CMV-seropositive.

This chain links TRBV6-5 with TRBJ2-5, with 7 bases aligning to TRBD2. The V gene's germline CDR1 is MNHEY and CDR2 SVGAGI. CDR3 length: 15 amino acids. V was pared by 6 bases and J by 2 bases, with 9 bases of the junction left unmatched. This chain's CDR3 is CASRKPSSGQETQYF. Written as DNA, the CDR3 is TGTGCCAGCAGAAAACCCTCTAGCGGTCAAGAGACCCAGTACTTC.

The chain recombines TRBV30 with TRBJ1-1; D perhaps matches TRBD1 (5 bases). With 6 bases removed from V and 3 bases from J, the gap between germline ends came to 14 bases. Germline V gene lookup returns CDR1 GTSNPN and CDR2 SVGIG (reference sequence). CDR3 size: 13 residues. CDR3 nucleotides: TGTGCCTGTCCCAAGGGGCTGGACACTGAAGCTTTCTTT. Its translation: CACPKGLDTEAFF.

The chain links TRBV11-2 to TRBJ1-2; 11 bases fit TRBD1. Germline CDR1 SGHAT, CDR2 FQNNGV. J gave up 8 bases and V 6 bases, and 8 bases lay outside the gene matches. The CDR3 has 14 amino acids. In DNA, the CDR3 is TGTGCCAGCAGTACCGGGACAGGGGGATGGGGCTACACCTTC. The encoded protein is CASSTGTGGWGYTF.

The chain joins TRBV5-4 to TRBJ2-7, with 9 bases identical to TRBD1. The CDR3 is 15 amino acids. Germline V gives CDR1 SGHNT, CDR2 YYREEE (reference sequence). Trimming removed 3 bases from V and 5 bases from J; junction bases left unmatched: 9. The CDR3, as DNA: TGTGCCAGCAGCTCTCCGGGACAGGGTTTCAACGAGCAGTACTTC. This codes for CASSSPGQGFNEQYF. Drawing the rest from reference TRBV5-4 and TRBJ2-7, the complete variable domain is ETGVTQSPTHLIKTRGQQVTLRCSSQSGHNTVSWYQQALGQGPQFIFQYYREEENGRGNFPPRFSGLQFPNYSSELNVNALELDDSALYLCASSSPGQGFNEQYFGPGTRLTVT.

J is TRBJ2-1 and V is TRBV5-6; TRBD2 aligns across 9 bases. The CDR3 loop spans 16 amino acids. Germline lookup yields CDR1 SGHDT and CDR2 YYEEEE. V gave up 4 bases and J gave up 5 bases; unmatched junction bases: 10. The CDR3 DNA reads TGTGCCAGCAGCCGGCCGATGGCTAGCGGGGACAATGAGCAGTTCTTC. Protein product: CASSRPMASGDNEQFF. The full variable domain, rest sourced from reference TRBV5-6 and TRBJ2-1, is DAGVTQSPTHLIKTRGQQVTLRCSPKSGHDTVSWYQQALGQGPQFIFQYYEEEERQRGNFPDRFSGHQFPNYSSELNVNALLLGDSALYLCASSRPMASGDNEQFFGPGTRLTVL.

CDR3 protein: CASSAGGANYGYTF. CDR3 sequence (DNA): TGTGCCAGCAGTGCCGGCGGGGCTAACTATGGCTACACCTTC. V usage is TRBV6-1 and J usage is TRBJ1-2; no reliable D call. Trimming stripped 4 bases from V and 0 bases from J, with 9 bases between. Germline CDR1 is MNHNS and CDR2 is SASEGT. The CDR3 sequence is 14 residues long.

This clone has more than one count but fewer than ten. At the DNA level, this CDR3 is encoded by other sequences in the same sample as well. J is TRBJ1-2 and V is TRBV18, with 8 bases lining up with TRBD1. CDR1 KGHSH and CDR2 LQKENI come from the germline V gene. V shed 3 bases and J 6 bases; nucleotides not matched to a gene: 3. CDR3 length: 13 amino acids. CDR3 in amino acids: CASSPQGADGYTF. The CDR3 bases are TGTGCCAGCTCACCTCAGGGGGCTGATGGCTACACCTTC.

The chain carries TRBV5-1 and TRBJ2-5; D is undetermined. CDR3 length equals 14 residues. With 1 base removed from V and 1 base from J, the gap between germline ends came to 8 bases. In germline, CDR1 is SGHRS, CDR2 YFSETQ. CDR3 amino acids: CASSLRGIQETQYF. The DNA of the CDR3 is TGCGCCAGCAGCTTGAGAGGAATCCAAGAGACCCAGTACTTC. The whole variable domain, remainder taken from reference TRBV5-1 and TRBJ2-5, is KAGVTQTPRYLIKTRGQQVTLSCSPISGHRSVSWYQQTPGQGLQFLFEYFSETQRNKGNFPGRFSGRQFSNSRSEMNVSTLELGDSALYLCASSLRGIQETQYFGPGTRLLVL.

V usage is TRBV29-1 and J usage is TRBJ2-2, with TRBD2 matching 12 bases. Germline CDR1 and CDR2: SQVTM and ANQGSEA. V dropped 5 bases and J dropped 5; count of bases not matched to a gene: 0. This CDR3 has 13 amino acids. The CDR3 DNA is TGCAGCGTTACTAGCGGGGGGACCGGGGAGCTGTTTTTT. Protein: CSVTSGGTGELFF.

This chain connects TRBV7-6 to TRBJ2-2, with 11 bases identical to TRBD2. The J segment lost 6 bases and the V segment lost 1 base, leaving 13 bases of the junction unmatched. Germline V gene data show CDR1 as SGHVS and CDR2 as FNYEAQ. There are 19 residues in the CDR3. CDR3 DNA: TGTGCCAGCAGCTTAGAGCAGACTAGCGGGACCCTGGGGGCCGGGGAGCTGTTTTTT. Amino acid sequence: CASSLEQTSGTLGAGELFF.

The chain has TRBV25-1 and TRBJ1-5; a possible D gene is TRBD1 (6 bases). This CDR3 region has 14 residues. The germline CDR1 and CDR2 sequences are MGHDK and SYGVNS. V lost 6 bases and J lost 4, with 13 bases in between. CDR3 coding DNA: TGTGCCAGCAGGAGGGCAGGGGAAAATCAGCCCCAGCATTTT. Its protein product is CASRRAGENQPQHF.

The chain carries TRBV9 and TRBJ1-1; D uncertain. CDR1 and CDR2 from the germline V gene are SGDLS and YYNGEE. Trimming took 3 bases from V and 2 from J, leaving 11 bases between them. The CDR3 contains 14 residues. CDR3 region: CASSAGSFNTEAFF. The CDR3 DNA reads TGTGCCAGCAGCGCCGGGTCCTTCAACACTGAAGCTTTCTTT.

Only one count was recorded for this clone. The gene calls are TRBV6-1 and TRBJ1-1, with D perhaps matching TRBD1 (5 bases). V dropped 2 bases and J dropped 6 bases, with 7 bases sitting between them. CDR3 length equals 12 residues. Germline CDR1 reads MNHNS; CDR2 reads SASEGT. DNA of the CDR3: TGTGCCAGCAGTGAATTCAGGGCTGAAGCTTTCTTT. Its protein product is CASSEFRAEAFF.

CDR3 bases: TGCGCCAGCAGCGCCGGGACACCAAACTATGGCTACACCTTC. Translation gives CASSAGTPNYGYTF. J is TRBJ1-2 and V is TRBV5-1, with D possibly being TRBD1 (6 bases). The germline V gene encodes CDR1 SGHRS and CDR2 YFSETQ. The V and J ends lost 4 bases and 2 bases respectively, with 12 bases between them. The CDR3 has 14 amino acids.

V gene TRBV27 combines with J gene TRBJ2-3, with TRBD2 as a possible D gene (6 bases). In germline, CDR1 is MNHEY, CDR2 SMNVEV (reference sequence). Trimming stripped 5 bases from V and 2 bases from J, with 11 bases between. This CDR3 is built from 14 residues. The CDR3 sequence: CASSTGSFTDTQYF. CDR3 nucleotides: TGTGCCAGCAGTACCGGGAGTTTCACAGATACGCAGTATTTT.